The sequence of this TCR beta chain was determined in a study of cytomegalovirus exposure and HLA in healthy donors. The study ran its PCR with 60 Vbeta and 13 Jbeta primers. Sequencing was performed with immunoSEQ multiplex PCR; in TCRdb, only in-frame clones are kept and a portion is missing. Among 80,000 to 100,000 clones listed, around 86% were seen once. V lost 6 bases to trimming and J lost 3 bases; unmatched junction nucleotides: 11. The CDR3 is made up of 15 amino acids. The germline CDR1 and CDR2 sequences are MNHEY and SMNVEV (reference sequence). V is TRBV27 and J is TRBJ2-7; 7 bases agree with TRBD2. The sample was PBMCs. The receptor was derived from a female donor in good health and CMV-seropositive. CDR3 protein: CASRRRRGWYYEQYF. In DNA form, the CDR3 reads TGTGCCAGCAGACGGAGGCGGGGGTGGTACTACGAGCAGTACTTC.